This TCR beta chain was retrieved from a study of shared clonotypes between healthy human individuals. Study in general: Three plates each covered CD4 naive and memory; CD8 naive two, CD8 memory one.

TCRdb's table, derived via immunoSEQ multiplex PCR, lists solely in-frame clones and lacks some. The repertoire holds a few million clones, with just over 90% as singletons. This TCR came from a man aged 18-30 years in good health. Sequenced sample: naive CD4+ T cells sorted from blood. As to subset: CD45RA+ positively selected.

In nucleotides, the CDR3 is TGTGCCAGCAGTTCCCCCGGGACAGGGGGCGGCCCCCTCCACTTT. This sequence encodes CASSSPGTGGGPLHF. This chain links TRBV28 with TRBJ1-6, with 12 bases fitting TRBD1. V dropped 4 bases and J dropped 13; count of bases not matched to a gene: 8. This CDR3 has 15 residues. Germline V gives CDR1 MDHEN, CDR2 SYDVKM.